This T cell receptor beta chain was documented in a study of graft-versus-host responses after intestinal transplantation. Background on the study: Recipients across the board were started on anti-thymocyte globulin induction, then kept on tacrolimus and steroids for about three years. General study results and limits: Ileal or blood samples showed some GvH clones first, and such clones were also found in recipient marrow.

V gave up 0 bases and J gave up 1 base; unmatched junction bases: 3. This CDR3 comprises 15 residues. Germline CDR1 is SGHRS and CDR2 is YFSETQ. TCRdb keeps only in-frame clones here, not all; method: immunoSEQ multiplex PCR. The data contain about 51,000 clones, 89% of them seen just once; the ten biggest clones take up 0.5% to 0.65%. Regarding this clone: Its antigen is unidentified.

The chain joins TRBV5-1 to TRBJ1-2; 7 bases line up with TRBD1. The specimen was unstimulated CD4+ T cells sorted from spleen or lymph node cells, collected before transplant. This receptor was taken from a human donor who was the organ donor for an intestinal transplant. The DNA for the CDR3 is TGCGCCAGCAGCTTGGGACAGGGAAATAACTATGGCTACACCTTC. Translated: CASSLGQGNNYGYTF.